The clone carrying this T cell receptor (beta chain) was counted only a few times. The antigen is unknown. The data derive from a study of somatic mutations in cytotoxic T cells in rheumatoid arthritis. Study conclusions and caveats: Each of about an eighth of the roughly 60 patients had a largest CD8+ clone that made up more than 20% of CD8+ cells. Between rheumatoid arthritis patients and age-matched healthy controls, CD8+ T-cell clonality showed no significant difference.

The assay was immunoSEQ multiplex PCR, and TCRdb's table has in-frame clones only and misses some. The profile shows 20,000 to 25,000 clones, more than 80% of them singletons. Sequences were obtained from CD8+ T cells sorted from blood. This sequence originates from an adult with rheumatoid arthritis.

DNA for the CDR3: TGCAGCGTTGAAGATGGGGGGAGTCAGCCCCAGCATTTT. As protein: CSVEDGGSQPQHF. V is TRBV29-1 and J is TRBJ1-5; TRBD1 is a possible D gene (5 bases). The CDR3 extends over 13 amino acids. V lost 0 bases, J lost 6 bases, and 9 bases lay in between. CDR1 is SQVTM and CDR2 is ANQGSEA in the germline V gene.